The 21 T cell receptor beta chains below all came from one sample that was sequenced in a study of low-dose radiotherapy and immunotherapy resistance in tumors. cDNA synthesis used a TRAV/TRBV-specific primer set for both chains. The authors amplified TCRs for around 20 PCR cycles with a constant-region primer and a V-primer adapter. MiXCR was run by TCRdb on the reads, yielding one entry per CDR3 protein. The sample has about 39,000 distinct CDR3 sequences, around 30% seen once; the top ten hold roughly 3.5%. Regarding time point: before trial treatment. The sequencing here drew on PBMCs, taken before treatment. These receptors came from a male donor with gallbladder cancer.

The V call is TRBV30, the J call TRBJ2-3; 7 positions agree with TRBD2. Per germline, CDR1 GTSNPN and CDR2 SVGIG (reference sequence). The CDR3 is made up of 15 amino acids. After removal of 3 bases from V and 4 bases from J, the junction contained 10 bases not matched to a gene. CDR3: CAWRATSPAPDTQYF. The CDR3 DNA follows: TGTGCCTGGAGGGCGACTAGCCCCGCCCCAGATACGCAGTATTTT.

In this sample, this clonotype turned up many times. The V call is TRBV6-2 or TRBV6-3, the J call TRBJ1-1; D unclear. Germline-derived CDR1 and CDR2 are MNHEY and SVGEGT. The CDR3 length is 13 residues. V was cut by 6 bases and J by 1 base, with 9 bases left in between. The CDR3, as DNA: TGTGCCAGCAGCCTTCTCGGGAACACTGAAGCTTTCTTT. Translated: CASSLLGNTEAFF.

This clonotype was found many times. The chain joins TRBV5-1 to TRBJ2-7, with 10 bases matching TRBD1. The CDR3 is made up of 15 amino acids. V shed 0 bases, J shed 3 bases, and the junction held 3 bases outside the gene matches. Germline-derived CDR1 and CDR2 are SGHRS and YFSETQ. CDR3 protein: CASSLGGTGDYEQYF. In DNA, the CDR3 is TGCGCCAGCAGCTTGGGCGGGACAGGGGACTACGAGCAGTACTTC.

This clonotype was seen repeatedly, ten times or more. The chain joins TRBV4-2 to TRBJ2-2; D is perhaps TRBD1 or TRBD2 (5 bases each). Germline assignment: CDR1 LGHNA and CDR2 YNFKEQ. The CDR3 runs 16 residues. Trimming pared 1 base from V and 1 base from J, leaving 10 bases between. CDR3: CASSQGGTKNTGELFF. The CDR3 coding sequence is TGTGCCAGCAGCCAAGGGGGGACCAAGAACACCGGGGAGCTGTTTTTT.

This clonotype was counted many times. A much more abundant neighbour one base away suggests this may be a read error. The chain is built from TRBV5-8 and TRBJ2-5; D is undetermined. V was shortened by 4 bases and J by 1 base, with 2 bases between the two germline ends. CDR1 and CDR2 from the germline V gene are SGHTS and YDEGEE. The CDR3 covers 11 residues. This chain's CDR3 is CASSGQETQYF. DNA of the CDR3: TGTGCCAGCAGCGGCCAAGAGACCCAGTACTTC. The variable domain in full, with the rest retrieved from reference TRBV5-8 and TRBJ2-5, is EAGVTQSPTHLIKTRGQQATLRCSPISGHTSVYWYQQALGLGLQFLLWYDEGEERNRGNFPPRFSGRQFPNYSSELNVNALELEDSALYLCASSGQETQYFGPGTRLLVL.

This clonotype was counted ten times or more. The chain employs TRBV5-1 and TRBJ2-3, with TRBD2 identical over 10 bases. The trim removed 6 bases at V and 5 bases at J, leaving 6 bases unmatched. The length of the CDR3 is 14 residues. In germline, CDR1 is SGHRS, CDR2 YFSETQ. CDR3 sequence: CASTLAGVRDTQYF. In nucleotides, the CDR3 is TGCGCCAGCACCCTAGCGGGGGTGAGAGATACGCAGTATTTT.

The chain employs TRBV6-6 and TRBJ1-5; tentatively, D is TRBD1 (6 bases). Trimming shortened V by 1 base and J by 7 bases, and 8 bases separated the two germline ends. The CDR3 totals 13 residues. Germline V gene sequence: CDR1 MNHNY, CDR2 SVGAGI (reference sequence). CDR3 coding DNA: TGTGCCAGCAGTTACTACGGGGGCCAGCCCCAGCATTTT. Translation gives CASSYYGGQPQHF.

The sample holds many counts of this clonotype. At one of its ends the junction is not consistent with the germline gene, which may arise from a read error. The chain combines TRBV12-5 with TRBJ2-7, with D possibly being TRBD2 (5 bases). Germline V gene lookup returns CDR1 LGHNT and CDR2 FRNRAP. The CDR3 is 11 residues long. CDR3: CASGLDRGSDF. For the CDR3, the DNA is TGTGCTAGTGGTTTGGACCGGGGATCGGACTTC.

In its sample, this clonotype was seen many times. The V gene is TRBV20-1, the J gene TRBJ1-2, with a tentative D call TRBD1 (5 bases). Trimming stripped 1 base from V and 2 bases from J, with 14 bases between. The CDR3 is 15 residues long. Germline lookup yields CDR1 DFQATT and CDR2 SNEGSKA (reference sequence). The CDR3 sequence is CSARGHEGRNYGYTF. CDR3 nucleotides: TGCAGTGCTAGAGGCCATGAGGGGCGAAACTATGGCTACACCTTC.

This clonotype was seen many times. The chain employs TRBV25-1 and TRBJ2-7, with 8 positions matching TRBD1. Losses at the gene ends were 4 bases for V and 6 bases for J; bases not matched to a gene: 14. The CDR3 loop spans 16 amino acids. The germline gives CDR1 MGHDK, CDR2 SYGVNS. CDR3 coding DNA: TGTGCCAGCAGTGGTTCCAGGGGGCGCCAAACGGGCGAGCAGTACTTC. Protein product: CASSGSRGRQTGEQYF.

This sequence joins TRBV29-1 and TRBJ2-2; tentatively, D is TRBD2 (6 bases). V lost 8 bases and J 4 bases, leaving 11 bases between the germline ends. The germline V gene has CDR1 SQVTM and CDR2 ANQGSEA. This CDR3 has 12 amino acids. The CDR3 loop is CSLLGGTGELFF. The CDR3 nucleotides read TGCAGCCTGCTGGGGGGCACCGGGGAGCTGTTTTTT.

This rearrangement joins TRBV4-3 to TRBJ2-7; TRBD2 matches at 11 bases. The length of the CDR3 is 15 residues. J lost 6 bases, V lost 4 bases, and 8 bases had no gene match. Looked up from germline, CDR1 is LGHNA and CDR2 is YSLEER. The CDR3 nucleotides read TGCGCCAGCAGCCCTTTTAGCGGGGGGGCCGGCGAGCAGTACTTC. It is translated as CASSPFSGGAGEQYF.

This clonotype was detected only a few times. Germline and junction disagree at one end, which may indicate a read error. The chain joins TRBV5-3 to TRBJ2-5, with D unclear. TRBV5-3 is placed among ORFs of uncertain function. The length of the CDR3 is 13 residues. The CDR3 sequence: CASSLVAEETQYF. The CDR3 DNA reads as TGTGCCAGCAGCTTGGTTGCGGAAGAGACCCAGTACTTC.

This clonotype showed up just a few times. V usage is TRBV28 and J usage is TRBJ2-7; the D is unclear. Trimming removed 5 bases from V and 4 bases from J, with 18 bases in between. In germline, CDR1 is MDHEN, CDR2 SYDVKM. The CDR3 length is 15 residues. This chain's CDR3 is CASSRLGPSKYEQYF. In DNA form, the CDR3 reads TGTGCCAGCAGTCGTCTCGGACCGTCGAAGTACGAGCAGTACTTC.

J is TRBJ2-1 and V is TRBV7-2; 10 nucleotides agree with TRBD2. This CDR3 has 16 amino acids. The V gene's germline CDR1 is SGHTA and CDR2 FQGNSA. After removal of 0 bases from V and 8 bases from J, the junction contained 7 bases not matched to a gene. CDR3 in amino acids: CASSLAWLAGEDEQFF. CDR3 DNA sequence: TGTGCCAGCAGCTTAGCTTGGCTAGCGGGAGAGGATGAGCAGTTCTTC.

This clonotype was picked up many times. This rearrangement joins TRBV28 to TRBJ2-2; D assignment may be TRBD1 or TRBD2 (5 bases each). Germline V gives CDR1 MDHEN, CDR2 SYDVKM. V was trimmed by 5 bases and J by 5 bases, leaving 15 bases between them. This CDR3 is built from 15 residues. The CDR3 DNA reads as TGTGCCAGCAGTGTGGCAATCAGGGAGACCGGGGAGCTGTTTTTT. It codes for CASSVAIRETGELFF.

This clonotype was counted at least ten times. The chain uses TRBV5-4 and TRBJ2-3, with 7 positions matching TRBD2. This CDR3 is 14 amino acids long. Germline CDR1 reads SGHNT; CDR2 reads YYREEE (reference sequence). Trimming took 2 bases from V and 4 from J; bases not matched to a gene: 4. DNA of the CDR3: TGTGCCAGCAGCTTTTCGCGGGAGTCAGATACGCAGTATTTT. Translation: CASSFSRESDTQYF.

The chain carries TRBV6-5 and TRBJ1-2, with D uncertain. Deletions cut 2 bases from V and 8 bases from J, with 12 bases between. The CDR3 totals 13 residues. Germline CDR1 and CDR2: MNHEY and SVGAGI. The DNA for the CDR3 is TGTGCCAGCAGTTACAGTGACGTTGCGGGCTACACCTTC. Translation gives CASSYSDVAGYTF.

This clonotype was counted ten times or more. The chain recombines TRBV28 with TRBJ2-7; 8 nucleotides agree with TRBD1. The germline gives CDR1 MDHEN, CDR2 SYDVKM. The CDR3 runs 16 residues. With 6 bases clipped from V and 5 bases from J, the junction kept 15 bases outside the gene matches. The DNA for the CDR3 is TGTGCCAGCAGCTCCCCACTCCGGGACAGGCACCACGAGCAGTACTTC. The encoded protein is CASSSPLRDRHHEQYF. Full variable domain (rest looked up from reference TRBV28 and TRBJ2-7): DVKVTQSSRYLVKRTGEKVFLECVQDMDHENMFWYRQDPGLGLRLIYFSYDVKMKEKGDIPEGYSVSREKKERFSLILESASTNQTSMYLCASSSPLRDRHHEQYFGPGTRLTVT.

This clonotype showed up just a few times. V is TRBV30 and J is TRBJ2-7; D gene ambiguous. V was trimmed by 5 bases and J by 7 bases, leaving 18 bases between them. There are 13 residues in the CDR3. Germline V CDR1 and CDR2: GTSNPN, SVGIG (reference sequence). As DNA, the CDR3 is TGTGCCTGGTCCCCGTCGACGCGAGGAGAGCAGTACTTC. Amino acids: CAWSPSTRGEQYF.

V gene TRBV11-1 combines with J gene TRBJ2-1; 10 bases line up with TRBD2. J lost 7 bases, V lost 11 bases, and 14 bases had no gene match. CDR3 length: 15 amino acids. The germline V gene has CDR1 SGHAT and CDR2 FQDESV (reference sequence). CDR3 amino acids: CAGGILAGARNEQFF. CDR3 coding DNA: TGTGCCGGGGGGATTCTAGCGGGAGCCCGAAATGAGCAGTTCTTC.